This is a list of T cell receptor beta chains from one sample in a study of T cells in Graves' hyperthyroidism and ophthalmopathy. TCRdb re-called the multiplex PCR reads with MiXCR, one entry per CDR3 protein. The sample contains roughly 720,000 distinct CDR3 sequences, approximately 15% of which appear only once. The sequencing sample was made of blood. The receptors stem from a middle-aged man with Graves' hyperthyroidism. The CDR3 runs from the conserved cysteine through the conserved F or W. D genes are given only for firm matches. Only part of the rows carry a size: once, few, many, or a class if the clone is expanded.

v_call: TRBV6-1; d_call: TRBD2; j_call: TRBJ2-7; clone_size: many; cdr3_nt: TGTGCCAGCAGCAGGGAGGGAGTAGGGCAGTACTTC; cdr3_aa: CASSREGVGQYF
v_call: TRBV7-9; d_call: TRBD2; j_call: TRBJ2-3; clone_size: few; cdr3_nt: TGTGCCAGCAGCGCCTGGACTAGGAATGAGGGAGAGCACACGGATACGCAGTATTTT; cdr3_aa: CASSAWTRNEGEHTDTQYF
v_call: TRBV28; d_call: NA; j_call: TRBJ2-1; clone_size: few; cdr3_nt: TGTGCCAGCAGTTTGACCCGACAGTGCAATGAGCAGTTCTTC; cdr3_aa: CASSLTRQCNEQFF
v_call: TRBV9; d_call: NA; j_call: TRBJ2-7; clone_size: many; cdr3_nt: TGTGCCAGCAGCGCCGGGGGACGGGACACCTACGAGCAGTACTTC; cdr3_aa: CASSAGGRDTYEQYF
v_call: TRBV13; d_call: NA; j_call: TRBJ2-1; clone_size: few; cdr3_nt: TGTGCCAGCAGCTTCCCGGCTGAAATCTACAATGAGCAGTTCTTC; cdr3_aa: CASSFPAEIYNEQFF
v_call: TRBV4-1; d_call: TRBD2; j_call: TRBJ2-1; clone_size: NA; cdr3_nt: TGCGCCAGCAGCCAAGTAGGTCTAGCGGGAGATAATGAGCAGTTCTTC; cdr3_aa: CASSQVGLAGDNEQFF
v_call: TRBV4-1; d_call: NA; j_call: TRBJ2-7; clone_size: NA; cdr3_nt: TGCGCCAGCAGCCATAGTAGGGGGGGAATGTACGAGCAGTACTTC; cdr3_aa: CASSHSRGGMYEQYF
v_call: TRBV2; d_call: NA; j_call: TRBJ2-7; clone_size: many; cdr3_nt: TGTGCCAGCAGTCCCCCCGGGCCCTACGAGCAGTACTTC; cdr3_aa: CASSPPGPYEQYF
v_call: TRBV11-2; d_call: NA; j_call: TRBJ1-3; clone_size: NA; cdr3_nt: TGTGCCAGCAGCTTACTAGTAGGTTCTGGAAACACCATATATTTT; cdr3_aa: CASSLLVGSGNTIYF
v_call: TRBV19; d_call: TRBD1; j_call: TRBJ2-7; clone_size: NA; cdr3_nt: TGTGCCAGTAGTATGCGACAGGGACATACGGAATACGAGCAGTACTTC; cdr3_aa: CASSMRQGHTEYEQYF
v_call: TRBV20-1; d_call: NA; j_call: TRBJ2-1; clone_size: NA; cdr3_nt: TGCAGTGCTAGACGGGAGGAGCAGTTCTTC; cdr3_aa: CSARREEQFF
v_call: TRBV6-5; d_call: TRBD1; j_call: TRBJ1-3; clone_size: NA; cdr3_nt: TGTGCCAGCAGTTTGACAGGGGTCTCCTCTGGAAACACCATATATTTT; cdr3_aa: CASSLTGVSSGNTIYF
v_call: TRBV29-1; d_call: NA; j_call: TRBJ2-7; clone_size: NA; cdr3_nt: TGCAGCGTTGTAGTAGCGGCCCACAACCTCTACGAGCAGTACTTC; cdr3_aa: CSVVVAAHNLYEQYF
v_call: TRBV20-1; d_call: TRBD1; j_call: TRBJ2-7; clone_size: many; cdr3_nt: TGCAGTGCTGCAAAGACAGGGAAAACCTACGAGCAGTACTTC; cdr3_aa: CSAAKTGKTYEQYF
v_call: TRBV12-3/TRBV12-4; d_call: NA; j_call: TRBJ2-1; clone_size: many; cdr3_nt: TGTGCCAGCAGCCTCCCCCAGGGCTCCTACAATGAGCAGTTCTTC; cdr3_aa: CASSLPQGSYNEQFF
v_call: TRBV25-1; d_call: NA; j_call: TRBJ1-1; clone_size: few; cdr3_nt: TGTGCCAGCAGTGAATCCCGGGGGCGAGGGACTGAAGCTTTCTTT; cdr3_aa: CASSESRGRGTEAFF